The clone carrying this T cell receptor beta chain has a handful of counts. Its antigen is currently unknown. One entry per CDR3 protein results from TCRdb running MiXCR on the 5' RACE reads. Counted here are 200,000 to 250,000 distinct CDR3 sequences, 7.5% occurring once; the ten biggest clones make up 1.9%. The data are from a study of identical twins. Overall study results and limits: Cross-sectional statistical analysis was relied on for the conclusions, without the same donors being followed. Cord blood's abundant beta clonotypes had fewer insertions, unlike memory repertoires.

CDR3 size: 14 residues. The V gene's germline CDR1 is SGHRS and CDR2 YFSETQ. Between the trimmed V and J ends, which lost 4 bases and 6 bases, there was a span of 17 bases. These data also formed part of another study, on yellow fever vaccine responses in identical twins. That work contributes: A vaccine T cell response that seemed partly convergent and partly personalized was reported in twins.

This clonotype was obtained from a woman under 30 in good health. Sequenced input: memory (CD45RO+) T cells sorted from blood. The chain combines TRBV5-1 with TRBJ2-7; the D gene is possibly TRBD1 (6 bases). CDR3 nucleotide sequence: TGCGCCAGCAGCCCAACCGACAGGCCGGGCGAGCAGTACTTC. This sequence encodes CASSPTDRPGEQYF.